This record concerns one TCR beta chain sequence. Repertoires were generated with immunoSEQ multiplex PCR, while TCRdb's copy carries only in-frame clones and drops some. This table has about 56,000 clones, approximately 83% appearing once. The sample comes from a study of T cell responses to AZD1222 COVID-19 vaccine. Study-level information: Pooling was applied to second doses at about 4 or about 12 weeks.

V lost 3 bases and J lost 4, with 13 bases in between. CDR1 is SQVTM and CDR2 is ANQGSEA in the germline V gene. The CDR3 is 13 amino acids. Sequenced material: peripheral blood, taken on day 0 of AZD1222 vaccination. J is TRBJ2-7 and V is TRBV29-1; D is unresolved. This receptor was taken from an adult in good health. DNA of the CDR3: TGCAGCGTTGACTCCAGGACCGGGTACGAGCAGTACTTC. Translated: CSVDSRTGYEQYF.